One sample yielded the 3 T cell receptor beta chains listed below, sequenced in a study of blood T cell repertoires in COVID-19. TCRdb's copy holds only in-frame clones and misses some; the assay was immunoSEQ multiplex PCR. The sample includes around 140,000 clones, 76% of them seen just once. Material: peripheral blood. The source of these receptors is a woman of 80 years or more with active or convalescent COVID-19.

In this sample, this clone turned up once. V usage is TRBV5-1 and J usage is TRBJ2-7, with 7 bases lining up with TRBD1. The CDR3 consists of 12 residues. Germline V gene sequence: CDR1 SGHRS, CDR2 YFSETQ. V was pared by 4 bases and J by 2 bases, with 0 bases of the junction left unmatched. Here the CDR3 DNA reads TGCGCCAGCAGCACAGGGGCCTACGAGCAGTACTTC. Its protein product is CASSTGAYEQYF.

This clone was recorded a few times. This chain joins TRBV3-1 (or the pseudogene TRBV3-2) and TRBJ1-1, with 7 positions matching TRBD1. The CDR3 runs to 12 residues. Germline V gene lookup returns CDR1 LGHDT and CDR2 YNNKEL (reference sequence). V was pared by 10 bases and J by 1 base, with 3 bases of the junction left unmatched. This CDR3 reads CATRQGNTEAFF. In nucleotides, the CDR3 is TGTGCCACAAGACAGGGGAACACTGAAGCTTTCTTT.

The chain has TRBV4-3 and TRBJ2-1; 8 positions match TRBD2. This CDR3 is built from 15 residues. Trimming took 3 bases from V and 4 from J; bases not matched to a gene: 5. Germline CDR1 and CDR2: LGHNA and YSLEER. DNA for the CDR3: TGCGCCAGCAGCCACGGGGCTAGCGGGTACAATGAGCAGTTCTTC. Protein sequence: CASSHGASGYNEQFF.